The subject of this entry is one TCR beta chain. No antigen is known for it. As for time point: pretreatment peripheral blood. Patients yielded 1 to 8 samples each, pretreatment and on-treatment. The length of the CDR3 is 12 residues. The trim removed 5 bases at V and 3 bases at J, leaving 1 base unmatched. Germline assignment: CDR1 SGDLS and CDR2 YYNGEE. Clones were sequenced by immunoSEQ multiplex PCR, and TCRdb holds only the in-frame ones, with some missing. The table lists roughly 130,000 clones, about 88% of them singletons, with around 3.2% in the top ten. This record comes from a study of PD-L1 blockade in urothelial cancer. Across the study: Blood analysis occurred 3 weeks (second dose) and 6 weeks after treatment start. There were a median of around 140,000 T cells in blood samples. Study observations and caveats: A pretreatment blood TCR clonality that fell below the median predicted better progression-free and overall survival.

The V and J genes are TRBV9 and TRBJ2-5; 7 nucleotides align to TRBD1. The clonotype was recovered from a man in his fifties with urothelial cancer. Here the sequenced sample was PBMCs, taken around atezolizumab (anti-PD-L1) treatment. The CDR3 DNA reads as TGTGCCAGCAGTACAGGGGAAGAGACCCAGTACTTC. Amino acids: CASSTGEETQYF. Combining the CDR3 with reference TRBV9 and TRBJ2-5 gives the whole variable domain DSGVTQTPKHLITATGQRVTLRCSPRSGDLSVYWYQQSLDQGLQFLIQYYNGEERAKGNILERFSAQQFPDLHSELNLSSLELGDSALYFCASSTGEETQYFGPGTRLLVL.